The 9 T cell receptor beta chains below come from one sample, sequenced in a study of cytomegalovirus exposure and HLA in healthy donors (dated by TCRdb to about 2017). Library creation used the immunoSEQ multiplex PCR assay. The multiplex PCR relied on a mix of 60 forward primers for TCR Vbeta segments and 13 reverse primers for TCR Jbeta segments. Held by TCRdb, this immuneACCESS table contains in-frame sequences only and omits some clones. Under half of the omission traces to an unresolved V gene where checked; the cause of the rest is unknown. The sample table lists about 120,000 clones, 75% to 85% of them with a count of one. The biggest ten clones account for approximately 9% of the sample. The sequencing sample was made of PBMCs. These receptors came from a man aged 25-45 years in good health and CMV-seropositive.

This clone was found once. The V gene is TRBV5-5, the J gene TRBJ1-5; 9 bases agree with TRBD1. Germline V gives CDR1 SGHKS, CDR2 YYEKEE (reference sequence). The CDR3 totals 16 residues. V trimming: 1 base; J trimming: 7 bases; junction bases outside the gene matches: 9. The DNA of the CDR3 is TGTGCCAGCAGCTTGTTGCCGGACAGGGGCGTGCAGCCCCAGCATTTT. This gives the protein CASSLLPDRGVQPQHF.

This chain joins TRBV5-1 and TRBJ1-6, with D unclear. The CDR3 loop spans 14 amino acids. Germline lookup yields CDR1 SGHRS and CDR2 YFSETQ. V was trimmed by 5 bases and J by 0 bases, leaving 6 bases between them. CDR3: CASSSGSYNSPLHF. The DNA of the CDR3 is TGCGCCAGCAGTTCGGGCTCCTATAATTCACCCCTCCACTTT.

This clone has a single count. V usage is TRBV10-3 and J usage is TRBJ2-3; the D gene is possibly TRBD2 (6 bases). This CDR3 is built from 16 residues. Germline V gives CDR1 ENHRY, CDR2 SYGVKD. Deletions cut 0 bases from V and 2 bases from J, with 12 bases between. CDR3 in DNA: TGTGCCATCAGTGAGTCGGCGGGGCACTCCACAGATACGCAGTATTTT. It yields the protein CAISESAGHSTDTQYF.

The chain recombines TRBV18 with TRBJ2-7; the match to TRBD1 covers 8 bases. Trimming took 5 bases from V and 1 from J; bases not matched to a gene: 4. CDR3 length: 14 residues. Germline loops: CDR1 KGHSH, CDR2 LQKENI. CDR3 region: CASSDRQGSYEQYF. In DNA, the CDR3 is TGTGCCAGCTCAGATCGACAGGGGTCCTACGAGCAGTACTTC.

The chain uses TRBV7-3 and TRBJ2-2; 7 positions match TRBD1. Trimming at V came to 2 bases and at J to 1 base, leaving 1 base not matched to a gene. Germline V gene data show CDR1 as SGHTA and CDR2 as FQGTGA. This CDR3 comprises 15 residues. CDR3 region: CASSLSGGNTGELFF. CDR3 DNA sequence: TGTGCCAGCAGCTTATCAGGGGGGAACACCGGGGAGCTGTTTTTT.

The V call is TRBV7-9, the J call TRBJ2-5; TRBD1 matches 9 bases. V shed 4 bases, J shed 1 base, and the junction held 4 bases outside the gene matches. The CDR3 loop spans 15 amino acids. Looked up from germline, CDR1 is SEHNR and CDR2 is FQNEAQ (reference sequence). The CDR3 DNA sequence: TGTGCCAGCAGCTCGACAGGGGGTCCCCAAGAGACCCAGTACTTC. Translation gives CASSSTGGPQETQYF.

The rearrangement joins TRBV6-4 to TRBJ2-2; 10 bases align to TRBD2. Trimming took 0 bases from V and 0 from J; bases not matched to a gene: 7. CDR1 and CDR2 (germline): MRHNA, SNTAGT. This CDR3 spans 19 amino acids. The chain's CDR3 is CASSDSFSSGGANTGELFF. CDR3 nucleotides: TGTGCCAGCAGTGACTCGTTTTCTAGCGGGGGCGCGAACACCGGGGAGCTGTTTTTT.

This chain joins TRBV25-1 and TRBJ2-5, with D perhaps TRBD2 (6 bases). This CDR3 comprises 14 residues. Germline CDR1 and CDR2: MGHDK and SYGVNS. Trimming took off 3 bases at V and 8 bases at J, with 16 bases between the two ends. CDR3 in amino acids: CASSDLSGRLTQYF. The CDR3 DNA reads TGTGCCAGCAGTGATCTGTCGGGGAGGCTAACCCAGTACTTC. The whole variable domain, remainder taken from reference TRBV25-1 and TRBJ2-5, is EADIYQTPRYLVIGTGKKITLECSQTMGHDKMYWYQQDPGMELHLIHYSYGVNSTEKGDLSSESTVSRIRTEHFPLTLESARPSHTSQYLCASSDLSGRLTQYFGPGTRLLVL.

Written as DNA, the CDR3 is TGTGCCAGCAGTCTTTTAATGAGAGGGAGTGGCAATCAGCCCCAGCATTTT. It yields the protein CASSLLMRGSGNQPQHF. The V and J genes are TRBV28 and TRBJ1-5, with D unresolved. CDR3 length equals 17 residues. Germline V gene sequence: CDR1 MDHEN, CDR2 SYDVKM. Trimming stripped 5 bases from V and 2 bases from J, with 19 bases between.